The following is a T cell receptor beta chain sequence with its context. Its antigen remains unknown. The data are from a study of Ad26.COV2.S vaccination and SARS-CoV-2 variants. Study-wide findings and caveats: People who got the vaccine or the placebo had similar non-spike TCR breadth. Higher spike-specific TCR breadth was found in vaccine recipients than in placebo recipients.

Profiling relied on immunoSEQ multiplex PCR, and the TCRdb table lists in-frame clones only, not all of them. This table holds a few hundred thousand clones, around 86% found once. The treatment: 19 received Ad26.COV2.S at low or high dose, single or two shots; roughly five received placebo; per-sample allocation not given. Samples came from day 63 after the first vaccine or placebo injection. Based in Boston, the donor was an adult of 18-55 years. The V gene lost 2 bases and the J gene lost 0 bases, with 11 bases spanning the gap. CDR1 GTSNPN and CDR2 SVGIG come from the germline V gene (reference sequence). The CDR3 is 14 amino acids.

This TCR was sampled from a person aged 18-60 years who received the Ad26.COV2.S COVID-19 vaccine or a placebo. The specimen was peripheral blood, collected in a trial of Ad26.COV2.S vaccine versus placebo. The chain combines TRBV30 with TRBJ2-7; D ambiguous. CDR3 protein: CAWSRPLSSYEQYF. CDR3 nucleotide sequence: TGTGCCTGGAGTAGGCCGCTGAGCTCCTACGAGCAGTACTTC.